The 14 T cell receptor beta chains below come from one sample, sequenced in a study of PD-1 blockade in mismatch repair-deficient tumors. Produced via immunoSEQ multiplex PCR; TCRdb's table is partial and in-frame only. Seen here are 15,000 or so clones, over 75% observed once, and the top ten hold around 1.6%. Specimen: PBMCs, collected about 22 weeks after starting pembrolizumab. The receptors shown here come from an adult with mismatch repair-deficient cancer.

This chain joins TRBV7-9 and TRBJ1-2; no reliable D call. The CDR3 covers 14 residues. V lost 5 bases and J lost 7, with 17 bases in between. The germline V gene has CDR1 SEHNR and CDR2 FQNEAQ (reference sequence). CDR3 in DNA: TGTGCCAGCAGCCCCCTGCCCCCCATCGGTGGCTACACCTTC. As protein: CASSPLPPIGGYTF.

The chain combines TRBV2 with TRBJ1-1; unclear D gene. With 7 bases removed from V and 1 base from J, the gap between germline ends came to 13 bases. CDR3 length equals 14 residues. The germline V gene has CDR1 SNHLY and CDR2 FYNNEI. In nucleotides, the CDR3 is TGTGCCAGCAATCAGCCAGGCCCGAACACTGAAGCTTTCTTT. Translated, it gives CASNQPGPNTEAFF.

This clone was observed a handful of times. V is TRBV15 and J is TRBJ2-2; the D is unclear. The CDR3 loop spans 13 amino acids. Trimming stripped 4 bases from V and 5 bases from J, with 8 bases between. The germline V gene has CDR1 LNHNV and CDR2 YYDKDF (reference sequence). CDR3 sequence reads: CATSTHRTGELFF. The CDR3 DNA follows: TGTGCCACCAGCACGCACCGGACCGGGGAGCTGTTTTTT. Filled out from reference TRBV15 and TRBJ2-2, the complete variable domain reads DAMVIQNPRYQVTQFGKPVTLSCSQTLNHNVMYWYQQKSSQAPKLLFHYYDKDFNNEADTPDNFQSRRPNTSFCFLDIRSPGLGDTAMYLCATSTHRTGELFFGEGSRLTVL.

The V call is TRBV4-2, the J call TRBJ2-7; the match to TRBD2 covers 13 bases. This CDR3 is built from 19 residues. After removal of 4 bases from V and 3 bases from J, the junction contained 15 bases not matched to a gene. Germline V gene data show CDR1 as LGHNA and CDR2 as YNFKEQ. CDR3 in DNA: TGTGCCAGCAGCCGCCGGACCGGGACTAGCGGGGACGGGGTCTACGAGCAGTACTTC. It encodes CASSRRTGTSGDGVYEQYF.

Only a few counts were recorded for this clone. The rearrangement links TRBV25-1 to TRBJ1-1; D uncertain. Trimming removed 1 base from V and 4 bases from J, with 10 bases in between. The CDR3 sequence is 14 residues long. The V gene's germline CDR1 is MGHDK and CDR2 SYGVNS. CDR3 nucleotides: TGTGCCAGCAGTGAATCTACGGGGTCCACTGAAGCTTTCTTT. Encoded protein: CASSESTGSTEAFF.

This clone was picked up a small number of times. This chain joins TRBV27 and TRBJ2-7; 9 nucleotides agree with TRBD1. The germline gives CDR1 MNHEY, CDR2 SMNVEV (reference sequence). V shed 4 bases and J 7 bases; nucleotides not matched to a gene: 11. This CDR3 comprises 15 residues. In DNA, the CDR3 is TGTGCCAGCAGTTCTCCGGGACAGGGCATGTGGGAGCAGTACTTC. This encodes CASSSPGQGMWEQYF.

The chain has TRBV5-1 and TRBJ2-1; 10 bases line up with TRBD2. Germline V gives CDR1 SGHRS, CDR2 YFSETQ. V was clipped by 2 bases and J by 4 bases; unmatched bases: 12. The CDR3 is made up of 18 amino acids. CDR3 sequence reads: CASSLLLAGDSLYNEQFF. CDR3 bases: TGCGCCAGCAGCTTACTCCTAGCGGGGGACTCCTTATACAATGAGCAGTTCTTC.

DNA of the CDR3: TGTGCCAGCAGTGGTAGAACTAATGAAAAACTGTTTTTT. Amino acids: CASSGRTNEKLFF. The chain employs TRBV6-1 and TRBJ1-4; D is uncertain. From germline, CDR1 is MNHNS and CDR2 SASEGT. V lost 4 bases, J lost 1 base, and 4 bases lay in between. This CDR3 contains 13 residues.

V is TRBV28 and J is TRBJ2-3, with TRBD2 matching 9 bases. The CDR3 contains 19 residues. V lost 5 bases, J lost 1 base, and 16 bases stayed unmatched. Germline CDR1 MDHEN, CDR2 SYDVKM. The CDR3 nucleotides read TGTGCCAGCAGTCCCCTTGGATTAGCGGGAGCCCCAGGCACAGATACGCAGTATTTT. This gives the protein CASSPLGLAGAPGTDTQYF.

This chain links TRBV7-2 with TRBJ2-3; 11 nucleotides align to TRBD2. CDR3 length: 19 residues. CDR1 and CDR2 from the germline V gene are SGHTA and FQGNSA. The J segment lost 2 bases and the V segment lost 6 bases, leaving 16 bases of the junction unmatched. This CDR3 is CASSPKPGLAANFTDTQYF. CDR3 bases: TGTGCCAGCAGTCCAAAACCGGGACTAGCGGCCAACTTCACAGATACGCAGTATTTT.

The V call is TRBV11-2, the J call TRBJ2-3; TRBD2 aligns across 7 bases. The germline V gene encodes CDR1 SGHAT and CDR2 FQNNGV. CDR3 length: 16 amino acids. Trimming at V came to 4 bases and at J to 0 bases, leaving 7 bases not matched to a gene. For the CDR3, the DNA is TGTGCCAGCAGCTCCGAGACTAGCCCTAGCACAGATACGCAGTATTTT. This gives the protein CASSSETSPSTDTQYF.

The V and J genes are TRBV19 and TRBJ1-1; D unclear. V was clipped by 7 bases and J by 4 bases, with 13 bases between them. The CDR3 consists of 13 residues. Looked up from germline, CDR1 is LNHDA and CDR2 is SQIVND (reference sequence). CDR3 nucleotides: TGTGCCAGTACCGCTCGGGTCATCACTGAAGCTTTCTTT. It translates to CASTARVITEAFF.

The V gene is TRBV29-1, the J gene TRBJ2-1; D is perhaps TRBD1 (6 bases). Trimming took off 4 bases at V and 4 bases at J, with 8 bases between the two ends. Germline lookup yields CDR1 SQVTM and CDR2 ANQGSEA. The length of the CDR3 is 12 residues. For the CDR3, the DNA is TGCAGCGTTGCCCAGGGGTACAATGAGCAGTTCTTC. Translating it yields CSVAQGYNEQFF.

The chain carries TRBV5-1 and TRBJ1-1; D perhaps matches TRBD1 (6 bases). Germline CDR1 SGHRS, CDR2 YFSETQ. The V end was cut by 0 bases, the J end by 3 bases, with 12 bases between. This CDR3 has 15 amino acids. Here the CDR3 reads CASSLVGGQDTEAFF. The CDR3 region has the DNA TGCGCCAGCAGCTTGGTGGGGGGGCAAGACACTGAAGCTTTCTTT.